Listed below are T cell receptor beta chains from one sample, sequenced in a study of T cells in Graves' hyperthyroidism and ophthalmopathy. From the multiplex PCR reads, TCRdb called clonotypes with MiXCR, one entry per CDR3 protein. The repertoire holds a few hundred thousand distinct CDR3 sequences, with around 14% as singletons. Source material: blood. The receptor set was obtained from a woman under 30 with Graves' hyperthyroidism. The CDR3 runs from the conserved cysteine through the conserved F or W. The order of the fields is V gene, D gene, clone size, J gene, CDR3 protein, CDR3 DNA. D genes are given only for firm matches. Rows give clone size only sometimes, using once, few, many, or a class for an expanded clone.

V gene: TRBV27; D gene: TRBD1; clone size: few; J gene: TRBJ1-5; CDR3 protein: CASSPRTGETSNQPQHF; CDR3 DNA: TGTGCCAGCAGTCCGCGGACAGGAGAGACTAGCAATCAGCCCCAGCATTTT
V gene: TRBV20-1; D gene: TRBD1; clone size: many; J gene: TRBJ1-6; CDR3 protein: CSAAFDRDNSPLHF; CDR3 DNA: TGCAGTGCTGCCTTCGACAGGGATAATTCACCCCTCCACTTT
V gene: TRBV30; D gene: -; clone size: few; J gene: TRBJ1-6; CDR3 protein: CACIPGLYNSPLHF; CDR3 DNA: TGTGCCTGCATACCGGGACTGTATAATTCACCCCTCCACTTT
V gene: TRBV6-1; D gene: -; clone size: few; J gene: TRBJ2-1; CDR3 protein: CASTPANAQFF; CDR3 DNA: TGTGCCAGCACCCCGGCTAACGCGCAGTTCTTC
V gene: TRBV5-1; D gene: -; clone size: few; J gene: TRBJ1-1; CDR3 protein: CASSWKVSVVNTEAFF; CDR3 DNA: TGCGCCAGCAGCTGGAAAGTCAGCGTGGTGAACACTGAAGCTTTCTTT
V gene: TRBV7-3; D gene: -; clone size: -; J gene: TRBJ1-6; CDR3 protein: CASSEQGRSYNSPLLF; CDR3 DNA: TGTGCCAGCAGCGAACAGGGCCGCTCCTATAATTCACCCCTCCTCTTT
V gene: TRBV6-1; D gene: TRBD1; clone size: few; J gene: TRBJ2-1; CDR3 protein: CASRGTGNEQFF; CDR3 DNA: TGTGCCAGCAGGGGGACAGGGAATGAGCAGTTCTTC
V gene: TRBV20-1; D gene: -; clone size: -; J gene: TRBJ1-2; CDR3 protein: CSARRLGYGYTF; CDR3 DNA: TGCAGTGCTAGACGGCTAGGCTATGGCTACACCTTC
V gene: TRBV2; D gene: -; clone size: many; J gene: TRBJ1-1; CDR3 protein: CASRISSAGRTEAFF; CDR3 DNA: TGTGCCAGCAGGATCTCGTCAGCGGGCAGGACTGAAGCTTTCTTT
V gene: TRBV5-1; D gene: -; clone size: -; J gene: TRBJ2-3; CDR3 protein: CASNKGMTDTQYF; CDR3 DNA: TGCGCCAGCAATAAGGGGATGACAGATACGCAGTATTTT
V gene: TRBV3-1; D gene: TRBD2; clone size: many; J gene: TRBJ2-7; CDR3 protein: CASSQDTAGVSYEQYF; CDR3 DNA: TGTGCCAGCAGCCAAGATACAGCGGGAGTGTCCTACGAGCAGTACTTC
V gene: TRBV11-1; D gene: TRBD1; clone size: -; J gene: TRBJ2-7; CDR3 protein: CASSPRTGNSYEQYF; CDR3 DNA: TGTGCCAGCAGCCCCCGGACAGGAAACTCCTACGAGCAGTACTTC
V gene: TRBV5-6; D gene: -; clone size: -; J gene: TRBJ1-4; CDR3 protein: CASSLGALIEKLFF; CDR3 DNA: TGTGCCAGCAGCTTGGGAGCGCTTATTGAAAAACTGTTTTTT
V gene: TRBV11-3; D gene: -; clone size: once; J gene: TRBJ2-3; CDR3 protein: CASSLPIPRDTDKQYF; CDR3 DNA: TGTGCCAGCAGCTTACCCATCCCCCGGGACACAGATAAGCAGTATTTT
V gene: TRBV11-2; D gene: TRBD1; clone size: many; J gene: TRBJ1-2; CDR3 protein: CASTGTGGYYGYTF; CDR3 DNA: TGTGCCAGCACCGGGACAGGGGGCTACTATGGCTACACCTTC
V gene: TRBV9; D gene: -; clone size: many; J gene: TRBJ1-1; CDR3 protein: CASSAHPGTLPAFF; CDR3 DNA: TGTGCCAGCAGCGCCCATCCCGGGACACTACCAGCTTTCTTT
V gene: TRBV12-3/TRBV12-4; D gene: -; clone size: many; J gene: TRBJ2-2; CDR3 protein: CASRLGPGPGELFF; CDR3 DNA: TGTGCCAGCAGACTCGGACCCGGCCCCGGGGAGCTGTTTTTT
V gene: TRBV5-5; D gene: TRBD1; clone size: few; J gene: TRBJ1-1; CDR3 protein: CASSSDRFPLEAFF; CDR3 DNA: TGTGCCAGCAGCTCGGACAGGTTTCCCCTCGAAGCTTTCTTT
V gene: TRBV19; D gene: TRBD1; clone size: few; J gene: TRBJ2-3; CDR3 protein: CASNPNRDRPSTDTQYF; CDR3 DNA: TGTGCCAGTAACCCAAACCGGGACAGACCTAGCACAGATACGCAGTATTTT
V gene: TRBV5-1; D gene: -; clone size: many; J gene: TRBJ2-6; CDR3 protein: CASSEDTRSSGANVLTF; CDR3 DNA: TGCGCCAGCAGCGAGGACACGAGGAGCTCTGGGGCCAACGTCCTGACTTTC
V gene: TRBV7-9; D gene: TRBD2; clone size: many; J gene: TRBJ2-1; CDR3 protein: CASSFGLASYNEQFF; CDR3 DNA: TGTGCCAGCAGCTTTGGACTAGCCTCCTACAATGAGCAGTTCTTC
V gene: TRBV2; D gene: TRBD2; clone size: many; J gene: TRBJ2-1; CDR3 protein: CASRPLAGGDNEQFF; CDR3 DNA: TGTGCCAGCAGGCCCCTAGCGGGGGGAGACAATGAGCAGTTCTTC
V gene: TRBV20-1; D gene: -; clone size: -; J gene: TRBJ1-6; CDR3 protein: CSASSGPRALHF; CDR3 DNA: TGCAGTGCTAGTTCAGGGCCCAGGGCCCTCCACTTT
V gene: TRBV10-3; D gene: -; clone size: few; J gene: TRBJ2-3; CDR3 protein: CAVAEVTDTQYF; CDR3 DNA: TGTGCCGTAGCGGAGGTGACAGATACGCAGTATTTT
V gene: TRBV29-1; D gene: -; clone size: many; J gene: TRBJ1-3; CDR3 protein: CSASTELSLSGNTIYF; CDR3 DNA: TGCAGCGCCTCGACAGAACTATCGCTCTCTGGAAACACCATATATTTT
V gene: TRBV2; D gene: TRBD2; clone size: -; J gene: TRBJ2-3; CDR3 protein: CASSYETSGKSTDTQYF; CDR3 DNA: TGTGCCAGCAGTTACGAGACTAGCGGGAAGTCCACAGATACGCAGTATTTT
V gene: TRBV5-5; D gene: -; clone size: many; J gene: TRBJ2-1; CDR3 protein: CASSLGRTSGYEQFF; CDR3 DNA: TGTGCCAGCAGCTTGGGTAGAACGAGTGGATATGAGCAGTTCTTC
V gene: TRBV30; D gene: -; clone size: few; J gene: TRBJ1-3; CDR3 protein: CAWTRGRSNTIYF; CDR3 DNA: TGTGCCTGGACAAGGGGCCGGTCGAACACCATATATTTT
V gene: TRBV11-1; D gene: TRBD1; clone size: many; J gene: TRBJ2-5; CDR3 protein: CASSLADLGQGQETQYF; CDR3 DNA: TGTGCCAGCAGCTTAGCGGACTTAGGACAGGGCCAAGAGACCCAGTACTTC
V gene: TRBV6-1; D gene: -; clone size: many; J gene: TRBJ1-2; CDR3 protein: CASLESIMANNYGYTF; CDR3 DNA: TGTGCCAGCCTCGAAAGTATCATGGCGAATAACTATGGCTACACCTTC
V gene: TRBV18; D gene: TRBD1; clone size: -; J gene: TRBJ2-1; CDR3 protein: CASSPRQGVGNEQFF; CDR3 DNA: TGTGCCAGCTCACCGAGGCAGGGGGTCGGCAATGAGCAGTTCTTC
V gene: TRBV28; D gene: -; clone size: many; J gene: TRBJ2-3; CDR3 protein: CASSFPRETDTQYF; CDR3 DNA: TGTGCCAGCAGTTTCCCCAGGGAAACAGATACGCAGTATTTT
V gene: TRBV11-3; D gene: -; clone size: many; J gene: TRBJ2-5; CDR3 protein: CASSLGTGRKRETQYF; CDR3 DNA: TGTGCCAGCAGCTTAGGTACAGGGAGGAAAAGGGAGACCCAGTACTTC